The 13 T cell receptor beta chains below all came from one sample that was sequenced in a study of T cell responses to AZD1222 COVID-19 vaccine. Sequencing was performed with immunoSEQ multiplex PCR; in TCRdb, only in-frame clones are kept and a portion is missing. The sample has about 140,000 clones; 80% to 95% are singletons. This sample comprised peripheral blood, obtained on day 0 of AZD1222 vaccination. These receptors were collected from an adult in good health.

The chain has TRBV28 and TRBJ1-5; D unresolved. V lost 3 bases, J lost 0 bases, and 24 bases lay in between. CDR3 length: 20 amino acids. From germline, CDR1 is MDHEN and CDR2 SYDVKM. The CDR3 DNA reads as TGTGCCAGCAGTTTCGGTGGGCGAATACCCCACCCCAATAGCAATCAGCCCCAGCATTTT. It translates to CASSFGGRIPHPNSNQPQHF.

This rearrangement joins TRBV10-2 to TRBJ2-7, with 7 bases aligning to TRBD2. CDR1 is WSHSY and CDR2 is SAAADI in the germline V gene. The V and J ends lost 9 bases and 3 bases, in that order; junction bases with no gene match: 11. The CDR3 is 14 amino acids. The CDR3 sequence is CASQSGLAVYEQYF. The CDR3 region has the DNA TGCGCCAGTCAATCGGGGCTAGCGGTCTACGAGCAGTACTTC.

The V gene is TRBV12-3 or TRBV12-4, the J gene TRBJ1-2; the match to TRBD1 covers 7 bases. This CDR3 region has 13 residues. V shed 5 bases and J 11 bases; nucleotides not matched to a gene: 11. The CDR3 nucleotides read TGTGCCAGCAGTAAAACAGTTGGGGGACAGTACACCTTC. Encoded protein: CASSKTVGGQYTF.

J is TRBJ1-4 and V is TRBV5-1; D is unclear. Per germline, CDR1 SGHRS and CDR2 YFSETQ. Trimming removed 0 bases from V and 4 bases from J, with 4 bases in between. CDR3 length: 13 amino acids. The chain's CDR3 is CASSLVDNEKLFF. The CDR3 bases are TGCGCCAGCAGCTTGGTGGATAATGAAAAACTGTTTTTT.

The V and J genes are TRBV6-5 and TRBJ2-1; D gene uncertain. This CDR3 spans 14 amino acids. With 4 bases removed from V and 2 bases from J, the gap between germline ends came to 9 bases. CDR1 is MNHEY, CDR2 SVGAGI, per germline. CDR3 DNA sequence: TGTGCCAGCAGTTTAAATACAGCCTACAATGAGCAGTTCTTC. It translates to CASSLNTAYNEQFF.

The chain employs TRBV6-2 or TRBV6-3 and TRBJ2-1; no definite D call. CDR1 is MNHEY and CDR2 is SVGEGT in the germline V gene. V lost 5 bases and J lost 10, with 15 bases in between. The CDR3 contains 13 residues. The CDR3 DNA is TGTGCCAGCAGTCGGCTGATGAGAGGCGAGCAGTTCTTC. Translating gives CASSRLMRGEQFF.

This chain links TRBV5-5 with TRBJ2-2; D is undetermined. Per germline, CDR1 SGHKS and CDR2 YYEKEE (reference sequence). This CDR3 comprises 13 residues. V gave up 0 bases and J gave up 5 bases, with 5 bases separating them. Written as DNA, the CDR3 is TGTGCCAGCAGCTTGGAATGGACCGGGGAGCTGTTTTTT. Translating it yields CASSLEWTGELFF.

The gene calls are TRBV12-3 or TRBV12-4 and TRBJ1-6; D gene unclear. This CDR3 region has 10 residues. Between the trimmed V and J ends, which lost 9 bases and 10 bases, there was a span of 7 bases. The CDR3 reads CARIGSPLHF. The CDR3, as DNA: TGTGCCAGAATAGGGTCACCCCTCCACTTT.

The sample holds one count of this clone. V usage is TRBV5-8 and J usage is TRBJ1-1; D not resolved. The CDR3 totals 11 residues. Germline CDR1 SGHTS, CDR2 YDEGEE. V was cut by 5 bases and J by 9 bases, with 11 bases left in between. The DNA of the CDR3 is TGTGCCAGCAGACCCGGGATCCAAGCTTTCTTT. It specifies CASRPGIQAFF.

V and J are TRBV27 and TRBJ2-7; D call uncertain. Germline CDR1 is MNHEY and CDR2 is SMNVEV (reference sequence). Trimming stripped 3 bases from V and 0 bases from J, with 9 bases between. The CDR3 consists of 14 residues. The CDR3 loop reads CASSFRQSSYEQYF. CDR3 in DNA: TGTGCCAGCAGTTTTAGGCAGAGCTCCTACGAGCAGTACTTC.

This chain uses TRBV11-3 with TRBJ2-7, with 7 bases matching TRBD2. The CDR3 has 17 residues. Germline V gene lookup returns CDR1 SGHNT and CDR2 YENEEA. V lost 1 base to trimming and J lost 3 bases; unmatched junction nucleotides: 12. The CDR3 loop is CASSLVRLAETHYEQYF. In nucleotides, the CDR3 is TGTGCCAGCAGCTTAGTACGTCTAGCGGAGACACACTACGAGCAGTACTTC.

The genes are TRBV6-5 and TRBJ2-7; 7 nucleotides align to TRBD1. Germline V CDR1 and CDR2: MNHEY, SVGAGI. The CDR3 has 14 amino acids. Trimming took 6 bases from V and 5 from J; bases not matched to a gene: 10. In nucleotides, the CDR3 is TGTGCCAGCAGCGACGGCGCAGGGGGTCACGAGCAGTACTTC. As protein: CASSDGAGGHEQYF.

The rearrangement uses TRBV28 and TRBJ1-5; 7 nucleotides line up with TRBD1. The CDR3 has 14 residues. In germline, CDR1 is MDHEN, CDR2 SYDVKM. The trim removed 4 bases at V and 6 bases at J, leaving 6 bases unmatched. The DNA for the CDR3 is TGTGCCAGCAGTTCCCGACAGGGCGGTCAGCCCCAGCATTTT. Amino acids: CASSSRQGGQPQHF. The entire variable domain, with the rest obtained from reference TRBV28 and TRBJ1-5, is as follows: DVKVTQSSRYLVKRTGEKVFLECVQDMDHENMFWYRQDPGLGLRLIYFSYDVKMKEKGDIPEGYSVSREKKERFSLILESASTNQTSMYLCASSSRQGGQPQHFGDGTRLSIL.